This record concerns one T cell receptor beta chain sequence. Its target is unknown. The CDR3 spans 15 residues. The germline CDR1 and CDR2 sequences are MGHRA and YSYEKL. Deletions cut 0 bases from V and 5 bases from J, with 13 bases between. This record comes from a study of somatic mutations in cytotoxic T cells in rheumatoid arthritis. Whole-study findings and limits: Nobody had found out which antigens the expanded CD8+ clones targeted.

Libraries were prepared by immunoSEQ multiplex PCR; TCRdb keeps only in-frame clonotypes and omits some of them. Among 20,000 or so clones, around four fifths were seen once, and the ten largest hold 10% to 11%. The chain has TRBV4-1 and TRBJ1-2; D remains ambiguous. Sequences were obtained from CD8+ T cells sorted from blood. The TCR comes from a man between 18 and 35 years old with rheumatoid arthritis. CDR3 sequence reads: CASSQDLRPPYGYTF. The CDR3 bases are TGCGCCAGCAGCCAAGATCTTCGACCCCCATATGGCTACACCTTC.